This TCR beta chain was recovered during a study of blood T cell repertoires in COVID-19. As for the study in general: Researchers got acute and convalescent COVID-19 samples from the United States, Italy and Spain.

The protocol was immunoSEQ multiplex PCR, while the TCRdb copy is restricted to in-frame clones and leaves out a portion. The sample contains over 400,000 clones, approximately 90% of which appear only once. The sequenced sample consisted of peripheral blood. The clonotype was recovered from a woman aged 25 to 39 with active or convalescent COVID-19.

The DNA for the CDR3 is TGTGCCACCAGTCCGGGGGTTAACACCGGGGAGCTGTTTTTT. Protein: CATSPGVNTGELFF. The genes are TRBV24-1 and TRBJ2-2; possibly TRBD2 for D (6 bases). The V end lost 6 bases, the J end lost 2 bases, and 9 bases lay between the germline ends. Germline CDR1 reads KGHDR; CDR2 reads SFDVKD. There are 14 residues in the CDR3.